The 8 T cell receptor beta chains listed next were all sequenced from one sample in a study of T-cell reconstitution after alpha-beta-depleted transplantation in children. Preparation of the TCRbeta library used unique molecular identifiers. TCRdb ran MiXCR on the PCR reads and lists one entry per CDR3 protein. The data show 610,000 or so distinct CDR3 sequences, roughly 27% seen once. Sample: PBMCs, taken before TCRalphabeta/CD19-depleted stem cell transplant. The receptors originated from a boy in the first two years of life with Wiskott-Aldrich syndrome, due to receive a stem cell transplant.

V usage is TRBV7-2 and J usage is TRBJ2-1; 13 bases are shared with TRBD2. The germline CDR1 and CDR2 sequences are SGHTA and FQGNSA. CDR3 size: 14 residues. V was pared by 7 bases and J by 9 bases, with 6 bases of the junction left unmatched. CDR3 nucleotides: TGTGCCAGCATCACCGGACTAGCGGGAGTTGAGCAGTTCTTC. It encodes CASITGLAGVEQFF.

The gene calls are TRBV7-7 and TRBJ2-1; D may match TRBD1 or TRBD2 (5 bases each). CDR1 is SSHAT and CDR2 is FNYEAQ in the germline V gene (reference sequence). V was cut by 4 bases and J by 2 bases, with 21 bases left in between. The CDR3 covers 18 residues. CDR3 protein: CASSSGLLGVGTYNEQFF. In DNA form, the CDR3 reads TGTGCCAGCAGCTCCGGACTCCTGGGGGTTGGGACCTACAATGAGCAGTTCTTC.

The sample holds a few counts of this clonotype. The rearrangement joins TRBV2 to TRBJ2-2, with D perhaps TRBD2 (6 bases). This CDR3 region has 14 residues. Germline CDR1 is SNHLY and CDR2 is FYNNEI. Trimming removed 4 bases from V and 5 bases from J, with 11 bases in between. Here the CDR3 reads CASSVDGGTGELFF. CDR3 DNA: TGTGCCAGCAGTGTTGATGGGGGGACCGGGGAGCTGTTTTTT.

This clonotype was seen more than once but under ten times. V usage is TRBV12-3 or TRBV12-4 and J usage is TRBJ2-7, with 7 positions matching TRBD1. This CDR3 spans 15 amino acids. V dropped 6 bases and J dropped 0; count of bases not matched to a gene: 8. The CDR3 here is CASRTLRDSSYEQYF. In nucleotides, the CDR3 is TGTGCCAGCAGAACCCTCCGGGACAGCTCCTACGAGCAGTACTTC.

The rearrangement joins TRBV12-3 or TRBV12-4 to TRBJ2-7, with 7 bases lining up with TRBD2. J was trimmed by 7 bases and V by 6 bases; bases with no gene match: 15. This CDR3 contains 15 residues. The CDR3 loop is CASRSLLAGAWEQYF. DNA of the CDR3: TGTGCCAGCAGGTCCCTGTTGGCGGGAGCGTGGGAGCAGTACTTC.

This chain links TRBV20-1 with TRBJ1-3; D is uncertain. The V gene lost 0 bases and the J gene lost 8 bases, with 11 bases spanning the gap. Germline CDR1 DFQATT, CDR2 SNEGSKA (reference sequence). This CDR3 contains 13 residues. CDR3 protein: CSARDPIVDTIYF. In nucleotides, the CDR3 is TGCAGTGCTAGAGATCCCATCGTGGACACCATATATTTT.

This clonotype was seen a handful of times. The chain employs TRBV20-1 and TRBJ1-5; weak D call: TRBD1 (5 bases). Germline CDR1 and CDR2: DFQATT and SNEGSKA (reference sequence). This CDR3 contains 15 residues. Trimming cost V 3 bases and J 3 bases, with 15 bases left between them. CDR3 sequence: CSARITGTPNQPQHF. Here the CDR3 DNA reads TGCAGTGCTAGGATCACAGGTACCCCCAATCAGCCCCAGCATTTT.

A single count supports this clonotype. J is TRBJ2-1 and V is TRBV5-1; the D is unclear. Germline assignment: CDR1 SGHRS and CDR2 YFSETQ. Trimming removed 2 bases at V and 7 bases at J, with 16 bases between. The CDR3 covers 15 residues. This CDR3 reads CASSLGSSLGNEQFF. CDR3 in DNA: TGCGCCAGCAGCTTAGGGTCCAGTCTAGGGAATGAGCAGTTCTTC. The whole variable domain, filled in from reference TRBV5-1 and TRBJ2-1, reads KAGVTQTPRYLIKTRGQQVTLSCSPISGHRSVSWYQQTPGQGLQFLFEYFSETQRNKGNFPGRFSGRQFSNSRSEMNVSTLELGDSALYLCASSLGSSLGNEQFFGPGTRLTVL.